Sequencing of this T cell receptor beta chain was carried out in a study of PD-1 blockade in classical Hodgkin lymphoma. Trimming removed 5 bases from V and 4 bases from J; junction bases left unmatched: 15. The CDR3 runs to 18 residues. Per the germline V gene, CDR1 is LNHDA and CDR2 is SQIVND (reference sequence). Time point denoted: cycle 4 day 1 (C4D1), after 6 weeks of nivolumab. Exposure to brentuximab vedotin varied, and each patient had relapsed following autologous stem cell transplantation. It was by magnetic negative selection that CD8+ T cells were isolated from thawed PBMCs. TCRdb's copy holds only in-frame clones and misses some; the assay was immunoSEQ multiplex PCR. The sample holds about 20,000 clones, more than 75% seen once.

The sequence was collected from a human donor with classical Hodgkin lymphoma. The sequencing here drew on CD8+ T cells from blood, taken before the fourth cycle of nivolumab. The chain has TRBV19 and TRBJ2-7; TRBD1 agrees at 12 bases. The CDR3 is CASSPSWGQGAQGYEQYF. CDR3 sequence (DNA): TGTGCCAGTAGTCCTAGCTGGGGACAGGGGGCGCAAGGTTACGAGCAGTACTTC.